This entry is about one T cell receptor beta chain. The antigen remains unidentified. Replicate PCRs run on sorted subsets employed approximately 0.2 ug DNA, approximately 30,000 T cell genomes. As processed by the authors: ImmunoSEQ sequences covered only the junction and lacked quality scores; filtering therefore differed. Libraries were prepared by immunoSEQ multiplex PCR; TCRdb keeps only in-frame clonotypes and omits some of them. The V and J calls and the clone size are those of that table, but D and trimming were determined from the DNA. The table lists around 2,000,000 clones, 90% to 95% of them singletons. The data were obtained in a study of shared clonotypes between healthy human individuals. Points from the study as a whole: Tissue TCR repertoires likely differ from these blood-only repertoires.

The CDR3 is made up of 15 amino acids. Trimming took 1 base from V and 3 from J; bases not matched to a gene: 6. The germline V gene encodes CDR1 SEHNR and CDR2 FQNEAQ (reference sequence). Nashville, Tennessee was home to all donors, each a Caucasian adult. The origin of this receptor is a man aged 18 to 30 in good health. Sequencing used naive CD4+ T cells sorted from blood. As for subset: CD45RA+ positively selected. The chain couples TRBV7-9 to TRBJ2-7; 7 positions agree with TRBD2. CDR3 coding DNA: TGTGCCAGCAGCTTAGGACAGACTAGCTACTACGAGCAGTACTTC. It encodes CASSLGQTSYYEQYF.